This paragraph covers one T cell receptor beta chain sequence. Its antigen is undetermined. These data originate in a study of blood T cells in healthy people across ages. Sample-barcoded 5' priming and a J-beta primer mix drove a second PCR of about 6 to 12 cycles. Each CDR3 protein is one row after TCRdb ran MiXCR on the 5' RACE reads. This sample has hundreds of thousands of distinct CDR3 sequences; about 44% occur once, and the top ten carry around an eighth. Regarding the study as a whole: The study found TCR beta diversity correlated strongly with naive T cell percentage. Observed TCR beta diversity per million T cells went down as age went up. This fall followed a roughly linear course with age.

The CDR3 sequence is 16 residues long. CDR1 and CDR2 from the germline V gene are SGHAT and FQDESV (reference sequence). With 8 bases removed from V and 9 bases from J, the gap between germline ends came to 23 bases. Total RNA, at least 5 micrograms per sample, came from PBMCs. The chain joins TRBV11-1 to TRBJ1-6, with D possibly being TRBD1 (5 bases). The origin of this receptor is a man aged 25 to 45 in good health. The sequencing input was blood. CDR3 nucleotide sequence: TGTGCCAGCGGGGCCCTCGGAACTCCCGGACCTTCACCCCTCCACTTT. Residues: CASGALGTPGPSPLHF.